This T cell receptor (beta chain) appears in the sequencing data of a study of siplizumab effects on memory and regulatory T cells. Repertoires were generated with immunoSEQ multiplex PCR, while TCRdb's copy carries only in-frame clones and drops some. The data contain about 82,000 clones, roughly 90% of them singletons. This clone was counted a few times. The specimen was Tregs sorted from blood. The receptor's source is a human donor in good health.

CDR3 amino acids: CASSPANREETQYF. The CDR3, as DNA: TGTGCCAGCAGCCCTGCGAACAGGGAAGAGACCCAGTACTTC. The chain has TRBV7-9 and TRBJ2-5, with a tentative D call TRBD1 (6 bases). Germline V gene lookup returns CDR1 SEHNR and CDR2 FQNEAQ (reference sequence). V was clipped by 5 bases and J by 3 bases, with 13 bases between them. The CDR3 runs to 14 residues.